The 10 T cell receptor beta chains in this list originate from one sample, sequenced in a study of cytomegalovirus exposure and HLA in healthy donors. Primers included in the PCR were 60 Vbeta and 13 Jbeta primers. Method: immunoSEQ multiplex PCR; TCRdb's copy keeps in-frame clones and lacks some. The sample records about 200,000 clones, around 80% being singletons. Sequenced material: PBMCs. All receptors derive from a male donor in good health and CMV-seronegative.

The V and J genes are TRBV5-1 and TRBJ1-2, with TRBD1 as a possible D gene (6 bases). Trimming took 4 bases from V and 5 from J, leaving 9 bases between them. This CDR3 is 12 amino acids long. Germline V lookup: CDR1 SGHRS, CDR2 YFSETQ. The CDR3 reads CASSADRYGYTF. Here the CDR3 DNA reads TGCGCCAGCAGCGCCGACAGGTATGGCTACACCTTC. Complete variable domain (other parts from reference TRBV5-1 and TRBJ1-2): KAGVTQTPRYLIKTRGQQVTLSCSPISGHRSVSWYQQTPGQGLQFLFEYFSETQRNKGNFPGRFSGRQFSNSRSEMNVSTLELGDSALYLCASSADRYGYTFGSGTRLTVV.

This clone has just a few counts. V gene TRBV29-1 combines with J gene TRBJ2-6; 9 nucleotides agree with TRBD1. V lost 0 bases to trimming and J lost 9 bases; unmatched junction nucleotides: 6. CDR1 SQVTM and CDR2 ANQGSEA come from the germline V gene. There are 15 residues in the CDR3. Written as DNA, the CDR3 is TGCAGCGTTGAAGACTCGGGACAGGGAGGCAACGTCCTGACTTTC. Its translation is CSVEDSGQGGNVLTF.

The chain links TRBV9 to TRBJ2-1, with 9 bases that match TRBD2. CDR3 length: 15 amino acids. Trimming took 3 bases from V and 5 from J; bases not matched to a gene: 6. The V gene's germline CDR1 is SGDLS and CDR2 YYNGEE. CDR3 sequence (DNA): TGTGCCAGCAGCGGCGCGGGAGGGCCGAACAATGAGCAGTTCTTC. Protein sequence: CASSGAGGPNNEQFF.

The count of this clone is one. V and J are TRBV2 and TRBJ2-3, with 9 bases fitting TRBD2. The germline V gene has CDR1 SNHLY and CDR2 FYNNEI. V shed 4 bases and J 0 bases; nucleotides not matched to a gene: 8. This CDR3 has 17 amino acids. The CDR3 DNA is TGTGCCAGCAGTGTAGGGGGAACTAGCGGGAGCACAGATACGCAGTATTTT. It yields the protein CASSVGGTSGSTDTQYF.

This clone showed up just once. V and J are TRBV6-5 and TRBJ2-2, with 7 bases fitting TRBD1. This CDR3 region has 15 residues. Germline values: CDR1 MNHEY, CDR2 SVGAGI. J gave up 3 bases and V 5 bases, and 6 bases lay outside the gene matches. The CDR3 reads CASSPRGRYTGELFF. The CDR3 nucleotides read TGTGCCAGCAGTCCAAGGGGGCGGTACACCGGGGAGCTGTTTTTT.

This clone has more than one count but fewer than ten. The rearrangement uses TRBV6-5 and TRBJ2-3; 9 positions match TRBD1. Germline lookup yields CDR1 MNHEY and CDR2 SVGAGI. V dropped 6 bases and J dropped 3; count of bases not matched to a gene: 7. There are 15 residues in the CDR3. The CDR3 loop reads CASRWTGDRTDTQYF. CDR3 sequence (DNA): TGTGCCAGCAGGTGGACAGGGGATCGAACAGATACGCAGTATTTT.

Note on this clone: A read error may account for a junction end that differs from germline. The V and J genes are TRBV7-9 and TRBJ2-7, with TRBD2 identical over 12 bases. The germline V gene has CDR1 SEHNR and CDR2 FQNEAQ (reference sequence). The CDR3 runs 15 residues. DNA of the CDR3: TGTTCCAGCAGCGCCAAGACTAGCGGGAGACACGAGCAGTACTTC. Protein: CSSSAKTSGRHEQYF.

This clone was counted a few times. The chain employs TRBV15 and TRBJ2-1; 9 bases line up with TRBD2. V was pared by 2 bases and J by 8 bases, with 4 bases of the junction left unmatched. The germline V gene has CDR1 LNHNV and CDR2 YYDKDF (reference sequence). This CDR3 has 14 amino acids. The CDR3 nucleotides read TGTGCCACCAGCAGACTAGCGGGACATTATGAGCAGTTCTTC. Amino acids: CATSRLAGHYEQFF.

Many counts were recorded for this clone. The gene calls are TRBV5-4 and TRBJ1-1; a weak D match, TRBD1 (6 bases). Trimming shortened V by 4 bases and J by 1 base, and 14 bases separated the two germline ends. This CDR3 spans 15 amino acids. The germline V gene encodes CDR1 SGHNT and CDR2 YYREEE (reference sequence). This CDR3 reads CASSGRDNGNTEAFF. The CDR3 bases are TGTGCCAGCAGCGGAAGGGACAATGGGAACACTGAAGCTTTCTTT.

This sequence joins TRBV2 and TRBJ2-3; the match to TRBD1 covers 7 bases. Germline-derived CDR1 and CDR2 are SNHLY and FYNNEI. The CDR3 spans 15 residues. With 4 bases clipped from V and 2 bases from J, the junction kept 6 bases outside the gene matches. CDR3 loop: CASSGRGRDTDTQYF. CDR3 nucleotides: TGTGCCAGCAGTGGTAGGGGGCGAGACACAGATACGCAGTATTTT.